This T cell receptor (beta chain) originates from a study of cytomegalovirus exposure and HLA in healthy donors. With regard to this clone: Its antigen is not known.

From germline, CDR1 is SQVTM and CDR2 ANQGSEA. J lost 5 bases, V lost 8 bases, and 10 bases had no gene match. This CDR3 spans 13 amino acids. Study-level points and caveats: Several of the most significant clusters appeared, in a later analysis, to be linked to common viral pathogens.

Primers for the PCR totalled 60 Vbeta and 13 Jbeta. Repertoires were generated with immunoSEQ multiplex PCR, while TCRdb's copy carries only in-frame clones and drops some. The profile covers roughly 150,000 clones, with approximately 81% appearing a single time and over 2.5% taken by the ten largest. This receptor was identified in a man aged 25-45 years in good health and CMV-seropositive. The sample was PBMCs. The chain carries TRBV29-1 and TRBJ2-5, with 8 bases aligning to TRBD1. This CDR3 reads CSCDRGSRETQYF. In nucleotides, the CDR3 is TGCAGCTGCGACAGGGGTTCGAGGGAGACCCAGTACTTC.